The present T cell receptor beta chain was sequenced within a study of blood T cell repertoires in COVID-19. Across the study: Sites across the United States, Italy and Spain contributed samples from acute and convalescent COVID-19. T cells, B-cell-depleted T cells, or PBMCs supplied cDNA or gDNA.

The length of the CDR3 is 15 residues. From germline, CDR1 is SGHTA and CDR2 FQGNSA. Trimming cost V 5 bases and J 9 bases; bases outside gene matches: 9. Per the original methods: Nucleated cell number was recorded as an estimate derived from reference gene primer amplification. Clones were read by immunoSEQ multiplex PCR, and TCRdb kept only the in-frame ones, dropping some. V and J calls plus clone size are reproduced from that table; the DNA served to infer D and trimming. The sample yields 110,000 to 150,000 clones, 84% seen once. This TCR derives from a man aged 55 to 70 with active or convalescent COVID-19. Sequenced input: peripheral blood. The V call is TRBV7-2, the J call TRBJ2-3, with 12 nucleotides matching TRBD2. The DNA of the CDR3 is TGTGCCAGCAGCCCTGCCTCTAGCGGGAGGGCCACGCAGTATTTT. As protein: CASSPASSGRATQYF.